These T cell receptor beta chains were read from a single sample in a study of CD8+ T cells in alopecia areata. Method: immunoSEQ multiplex PCR; TCRdb's copy keeps in-frame clones and lacks some. Of roughly 200,000 clones in the sample, 63% were seen once. This specimen consisted of CD4+ T cells sorted from blood, obtained at week 0. The receptors come from a human donor with alopecia areata. CDR3s include the opening cysteine and the closing phenylalanine or tryptophan. Fields, in order: J gene, clone size, V gene, D gene, CDR3 protein, CDR3 DNA. A D gene is named only where the DNA matches it firmly. Clone size is given for some rows only: seen once, a few or many times, or a class if the clone is expanded.

j_call: TRBJ2-1; clone_size: .; v_call: TRBV5-1; d_call: .; cdr3_aa: CASSLPGKNEQFF; cdr3_nt: TGCGCCAGCAGCTTGCCAGGGAAGAATGAGCAGTTCTTC
j_call: TRBJ2-5; clone_size: .; v_call: TRBV30; d_call: TRBD1; cdr3_aa: CAWGQGGETQYF; cdr3_nt: TGTGCCTGGGGACAGGGTGGAGAGACCCAGTACTTC
j_call: TRBJ1-1; clone_size: once; v_call: TRBV7-2; d_call: .; cdr3_aa: CASSLTSGGQGTEAFF; cdr3_nt: TGTGCCAGCAGCTTAACGAGCGGGGGGCAAGGCACTGAAGCTTTCTTT
j_call: TRBJ2-5; clone_size: .; v_call: TRBV7-2; d_call: .; cdr3_aa: CASSRSLWETQYF; cdr3_nt: TGTGCCAGCAGCAGAAGCTTATGGGAGACCCAGTACTTC
j_call: TRBJ2-7; clone_size: .; v_call: TRBV29-1; d_call: .; cdr3_aa: CSVVGRLTYEQYF; cdr3_nt: TGCAGCGTTGTCGGCCGGTTAACCTACGAGCAGTACTTC
j_call: TRBJ1-5; clone_size: once; v_call: TRBV11-2; d_call: TRBD1; cdr3_aa: CASSAGQGANQPQHF; cdr3_nt: TGTGCCAGCAGCGCGGGACAGGGTGCCAATCAGCCCCAGCATTTT
j_call: TRBJ1-2; clone_size: few; v_call: TRBV29-1; d_call: .; cdr3_aa: CSVYTPTNYGYTF; cdr3_nt: TGCAGCGTTTACACCCCGACTAACTATGGCTACACCTTC
j_call: TRBJ2-3; clone_size: .; v_call: TRBV4-3; d_call: TRBD2; cdr3_aa: CASSPTAGGTDTQYF; cdr3_nt: TGCGCCAGCAGCCCGACAGCGGGGGGAACAGATACGCAGTATTTT
j_call: TRBJ2-7; clone_size: .; v_call: TRBV29-1; d_call: TRBD1; cdr3_aa: CSVVGQGYEQYF; cdr3_nt: TGCAGCGTCGTCGGACAGGGCTACGAGCAGTACTTC
j_call: TRBJ2-2; clone_size: .; v_call: TRBV29-1; d_call: .; cdr3_aa: CSVIGGFGELFF; cdr3_nt: TGCAGCGTTATCGGTGGGTTTGGGGAGCTGTTTTTT
j_call: TRBJ1-1; clone_size: few; v_call: TRBV29-1; d_call: .; cdr3_aa: CSVAGTEAFF; cdr3_nt: TGCAGCGTTGCCGGAACTGAAGCTTTCTTT
j_call: TRBJ2-6; clone_size: once; v_call: TRBV28; d_call: TRBD1; cdr3_aa: CASRKTGSGANVLTF; cdr3_nt: TGTGCCAGCAGGAAGACAGGGTCTGGGGCCAACGTCCTGACTTTC
j_call: TRBJ1-5; clone_size: .; v_call: TRBV7-2; d_call: .; cdr3_aa: CASSLIRQPQHF; cdr3_nt: TGTGCCAGCAGCTTAATTCGTCAGCCCCAGCATTTT
j_call: TRBJ2-7; clone_size: .; v_call: TRBV11-3; d_call: .; cdr3_aa: CASSLGGDYEQYF; cdr3_nt: TGTGCCAGCAGCTTAGGGGGGGACTACGAGCAGTACTTC
j_call: TRBJ2-5; clone_size: few; v_call: TRBV29-1; d_call: .; cdr3_aa: CSVGALGEETQYF; cdr3_nt: TGCAGCGTGGGGGCTTTGGGGGAAGAGACCCAGTACTTC
j_call: TRBJ2-5; clone_size: .; v_call: TRBV30; d_call: .; cdr3_aa: CAWSRLGGRETQYF; cdr3_nt: TGTGCCTGGAGTCGGTTGGGGGGCCGGGAGACCCAGTACTTC
j_call: TRBJ1-3; clone_size: .; v_call: TRBV30; d_call: .; cdr3_aa: CAWKRSGNTIYF; cdr3_nt: TGTGCCTGGAAGAGATCTGGAAACACCATATATTTT
j_call: TRBJ2-6; clone_size: .; v_call: TRBV27; d_call: .; cdr3_aa: CASSLSRASGANVLTF; cdr3_nt: TGTGCCAGCAGTTTATCACGGGCCTCTGGGGCCAACGTCCTGACTTTC
j_call: TRBJ2-1; clone_size: .; v_call: TRBV5-1; d_call: .; cdr3_aa: CASSSDYYEQFF; cdr3_nt: TGCGCCAGCAGCTCCGACTATTATGAGCAGTTCTTC
j_call: TRBJ2-7; clone_size: once; v_call: TRBV7-2; d_call: .; cdr3_aa: CASSAGTYSYEQYF; cdr3_nt: TGTGCCAGCAGCGCCGGGACTTACTCCTACGAGCAGTACTTC
j_call: TRBJ2-4; clone_size: .; v_call: TRBV29-1; d_call: .; cdr3_aa: CSAKGGGDIQYF; cdr3_nt: TGCAGCGCTAAAGGAGGGGGCGACATTCAGTACTTC
j_call: TRBJ1-2; clone_size: few; v_call: TRBV14; d_call: .; cdr3_aa: CASSQVKSGGYTF; cdr3_nt: TGTGCCAGCAGCCAGGTCAAATCGGGTGGCTACACCTTC
j_call: TRBJ1-2; clone_size: .; v_call: TRBV29-1; d_call: .; cdr3_aa: CSLHLGGTRKGYTF; cdr3_nt: TGCAGCCTCCACTTGGGGGGAACCCGGAAGGGCTACACCTTC
j_call: TRBJ2-7; clone_size: .; v_call: TRBV27; d_call: .; cdr3_aa: CASSLFPGYEQYF; cdr3_nt: TGTGCCAGCAGTTTATTTCCAGGGTACGAGCAGTACTTC
j_call: TRBJ1-5; clone_size: .; v_call: TRBV7-2; d_call: .; cdr3_aa: CASSPGAGTQSPSNQPQHF; cdr3_nt: TGTGCCAGCAGCCCAGGGGCCGGGACACAGAGTCCTAGCAATCAGCCCCAGCATTTT
j_call: TRBJ1-1; clone_size: .; v_call: TRBV15; d_call: .; cdr3_aa: CATSRAGGSRATEAFF; cdr3_nt: TGTGCCACCAGCAGAGCTGGCGGCTCCCGAGCCACTGAAGCTTTCTTT
j_call: TRBJ2-5; clone_size: .; v_call: TRBV18; d_call: .; cdr3_aa: CASSLDLQETQYF; cdr3_nt: TGTGCCAGCTCACTGGACCTTCAAGAGACCCAGTACTTC
j_call: TRBJ1-2; clone_size: .; v_call: TRBV29-1; d_call: .; cdr3_aa: CSVERAGGLGGYTF; cdr3_nt: TGCAGCGTTGAGCGCGCGGGTGGCTTAGGGGGCTACACCTTC
j_call: TRBJ1-2; clone_size: .; v_call: TRBV7-2; d_call: .; cdr3_aa: CASSLLLTTPQGYTF; cdr3_nt: TGTGCCAGCAGCCTACTGCTGACAACGCCCCAGGGCTACACCTTC
j_call: TRBJ2-7; clone_size: .; v_call: TRBV9; d_call: TRBD2; cdr3_aa: CASSTKPGLPYEQYF; cdr3_nt: TGTGCCAGCAGTACTAAACCGGGACTACCCTACGAGCAGTACTTC
j_call: TRBJ1-5; clone_size: .; v_call: TRBV29-1; d_call: .; cdr3_aa: CSVRVDSSNQPQHF; cdr3_nt: TGCAGCGTCCGCGTGGACAGCAGCAATCAGCCCCAGCATTTT
j_call: TRBJ2-1; clone_size: .; v_call: TRBV29-1; d_call: TRBD1; cdr3_aa: CSSDRGHEQFF; cdr3_nt: TGCAGCTCAGACAGGGGTCATGAGCAGTTCTTC
j_call: TRBJ2-1; clone_size: .; v_call: TRBV7-2; d_call: .; cdr3_aa: CASSLGTLSSYNEQFF; cdr3_nt: TGTGCCAGCAGCTTGGGCACCCTAAGCTCCTACAATGAGCAGTTCTTC
j_call: TRBJ2-7; clone_size: .; v_call: TRBV18; d_call: .; cdr3_aa: CASSPGYEQYF; cdr3_nt: TGTGCCAGCTCACCAGGCTACGAGCAGTACTTC
j_call: TRBJ2-7; clone_size: .; v_call: TRBV29-1; d_call: .; cdr3_aa: CSVKTGAYEQYF; cdr3_nt: TGCAGCGTCAAGACAGGAGCCTACGAGCAGTACTTC
j_call: TRBJ2-2; clone_size: .; v_call: TRBV29-1; d_call: TRBD2; cdr3_aa: CSVATSGGPTGELFF; cdr3_nt: TGCAGCGTGGCGACTAGCGGGGGGCCCACCGGGGAGCTGTTTTTT
j_call: TRBJ2-3; clone_size: few; v_call: TRBV11-2; d_call: .; cdr3_aa: CASSFSTGTDTQYF; cdr3_nt: TGTGCCAGCAGCTTTTCGACAGGCACAGATACGCAGTATTTT
j_call: TRBJ1-6; clone_size: .; v_call: TRBV6-5; d_call: TRBD1; cdr3_aa: CASSRTGGFAPLHF; cdr3_nt: TGTGCCAGCAGTCGTACAGGGGGCTTTGCACCCCTCCACTTT
j_call: TRBJ2-1; clone_size: .; v_call: TRBV29-1; d_call: .; cdr3_aa: CSVLDAKSYNEQFF; cdr3_nt: TGCAGCGTTTTGGACGCGAAGTCCTACAATGAGCAGTTCTTC
j_call: TRBJ1-6; clone_size: .; v_call: TRBV30; d_call: TRBD1; cdr3_aa: CAWTDRGSGSPLHF; cdr3_nt: TGTGCCTGGACAGACAGGGGGTCGGGCTCACCCCTCCACTTT
j_call: TRBJ1-2; clone_size: .; v_call: TRBV6-5; d_call: .; cdr3_aa: CASSPFGNYGYTF; cdr3_nt: TGTGCCAGCAGCCCCTTCGGGAACTATGGCTACACCTTC
j_call: TRBJ2-1; clone_size: .; v_call: TRBV29-1; d_call: .; cdr3_aa: CSVGPAHSYNEQFF; cdr3_nt: TGCAGCGTTGGTCCAGCCCACTCCTACAATGAGCAGTTCTTC
j_call: TRBJ1-2; clone_size: few; v_call: TRBV29-1; d_call: .; cdr3_aa: CSVRPDSYGYTF; cdr3_nt: TGCAGCGTGAGGCCGGACAGCTATGGCTACACCTTC
j_call: TRBJ2-7; clone_size: .; v_call: TRBV29-1; d_call: TRBD2; cdr3_aa: CSVGSGGATTEQYF; cdr3_nt: TGCAGCGTTGGAAGCGGGGGGGCCACGACCGAGCAGTACTTC
j_call: TRBJ2-1; clone_size: once; v_call: TRBV9; d_call: TRBD2; cdr3_aa: CASSVELAGGWNEQFF; cdr3_nt: TGTGCCAGCAGCGTAGAGCTAGCGGGGGGGTGGAATGAGCAGTTCTTC
j_call: TRBJ1-5; clone_size: .; v_call: TRBV2; d_call: .; cdr3_aa: CASARDTNQPQHF; cdr3_nt: TGTGCCAGCGCCCGGGACACTAATCAGCCCCAGCATTTT
j_call: TRBJ2-1; clone_size: .; v_call: TRBV29-1; d_call: .; cdr3_aa: CSVRTGFNEQFF; cdr3_nt: TGCAGCGTCCGAACAGGGTTCAATGAGCAGTTCTTC
j_call: TRBJ2-2; clone_size: once; v_call: TRBV14; d_call: .; cdr3_aa: CASSQDRGFGELFF; cdr3_nt: TGTGCCAGCAGCCAAGATCGAGGTTTCGGGGAGCTGTTTTTT
j_call: TRBJ2-2; clone_size: .; v_call: TRBV4-2; d_call: .; cdr3_aa: CASSQDSRTGELFF; cdr3_nt: TGTGCCAGCAGCCAAGATTCTAGAACCGGGGAGCTGTTTTTT
j_call: TRBJ2-3; clone_size: .; v_call: TRBV4-1; d_call: .; cdr3_aa: CASSLRDSTDTQYF; cdr3_nt: TGCGCCAGCAGCCTGAGGGACAGCACAGATACGCAGTATTTT
j_call: TRBJ2-5; clone_size: few; v_call: TRBV19; d_call: .; cdr3_aa: CASSSLGETQYF; cdr3_nt: TGTGCCAGTAGTAGCCTAGGGGAGACCCAGTACTTC
j_call: TRBJ1-2; clone_size: few; v_call: TRBV30; d_call: TRBD1; cdr3_aa: CAWRGPGTVPAYTF; cdr3_nt: TGTGCCTGGAGGGGTCCCGGGACAGTTCCCGCCTACACCTTC
j_call: TRBJ1-1; clone_size: .; v_call: TRBV6-5; d_call: TRBD1; cdr3_aa: CASSTRDRNTEAFF; cdr3_nt: TGTGCCAGCAGTACCCGGGACAGGAACACTGAAGCTTTCTTT
j_call: TRBJ2-1; clone_size: .; v_call: TRBV7-2; d_call: .; cdr3_aa: CASSWTPTNEQFF; cdr3_nt: TGTGCCAGCAGCTGGACCCCTACCAATGAGCAGTTCTTC
j_call: TRBJ2-7; clone_size: .; v_call: TRBV2; d_call: .; cdr3_aa: CASSWDEQYF; cdr3_nt: TGTGCCAGCTCGTGGGACGAGCAGTACTTC
j_call: TRBJ2-1; clone_size: .; v_call: TRBV7-2; d_call: TRBD2; cdr3_aa: CASSSLPGGINEQFF; cdr3_nt: TGTGCCAGCAGCTCACTCCCGGGGGGTATCAATGAGCAGTTCTTC
j_call: TRBJ1-6; clone_size: .; v_call: TRBV10-3; d_call: .; cdr3_aa: CAISGTQNSPLHF; cdr3_nt: TGTGCCATCAGTGGGACACAGAATTCACCCCTCCACTTT